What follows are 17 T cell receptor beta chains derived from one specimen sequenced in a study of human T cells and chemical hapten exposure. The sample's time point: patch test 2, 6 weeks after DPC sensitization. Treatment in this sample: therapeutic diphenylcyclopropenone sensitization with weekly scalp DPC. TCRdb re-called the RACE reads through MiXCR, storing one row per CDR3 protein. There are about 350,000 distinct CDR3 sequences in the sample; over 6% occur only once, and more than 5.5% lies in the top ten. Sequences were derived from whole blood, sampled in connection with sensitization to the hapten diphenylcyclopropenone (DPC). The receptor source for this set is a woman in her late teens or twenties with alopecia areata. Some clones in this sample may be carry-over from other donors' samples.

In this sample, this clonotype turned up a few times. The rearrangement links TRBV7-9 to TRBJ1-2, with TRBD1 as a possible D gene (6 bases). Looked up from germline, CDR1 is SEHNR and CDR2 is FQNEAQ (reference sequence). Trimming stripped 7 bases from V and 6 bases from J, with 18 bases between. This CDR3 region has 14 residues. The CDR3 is CASTTAGGGNGYTF. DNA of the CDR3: TGTGCCAGCACCACCGCCGGAGGGGGAAATGGCTACACCTTC.

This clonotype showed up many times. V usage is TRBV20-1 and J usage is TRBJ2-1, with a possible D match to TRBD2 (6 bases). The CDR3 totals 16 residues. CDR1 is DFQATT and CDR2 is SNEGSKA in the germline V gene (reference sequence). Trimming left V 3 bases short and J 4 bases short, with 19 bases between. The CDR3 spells CSARSPGVLIYNEQFF. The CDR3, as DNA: TGCAGTGCTAGGTCCCCGGGGGTCCTCATATACAATGAGCAGTTCTTC.

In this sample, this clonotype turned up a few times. This CDR3 is CASRTTQAIQHF. For the CDR3, the DNA is TGTGCCAGCAGGACAACCCAGGCGATCCAGCATTTT. This chain connects TRBV28 to TRBJ1-5; no clear D gene. Looked up from germline, CDR1 is MDHEN and CDR2 is SYDVKM. Trimming took off 6 bases at V and 12 bases at J, with 15 bases between the two ends. This CDR3 has 12 amino acids.

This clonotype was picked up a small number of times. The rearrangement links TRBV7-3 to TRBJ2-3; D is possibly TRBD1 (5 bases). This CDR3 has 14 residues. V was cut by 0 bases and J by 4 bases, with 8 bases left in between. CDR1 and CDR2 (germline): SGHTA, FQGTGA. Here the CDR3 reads CASSLTGVADTQYF. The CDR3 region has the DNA TGTGCCAGCAGCTTAACAGGGGTGGCAGATACGCAGTATTTT.

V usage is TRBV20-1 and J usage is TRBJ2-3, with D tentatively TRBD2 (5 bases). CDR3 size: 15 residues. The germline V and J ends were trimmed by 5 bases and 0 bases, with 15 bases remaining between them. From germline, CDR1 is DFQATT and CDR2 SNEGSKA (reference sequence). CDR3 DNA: TGCAGTGCTCCCATAGGCGGGTCTAGCACAGATACGCAGTATTTT. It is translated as CSAPIGGSSTDTQYF.

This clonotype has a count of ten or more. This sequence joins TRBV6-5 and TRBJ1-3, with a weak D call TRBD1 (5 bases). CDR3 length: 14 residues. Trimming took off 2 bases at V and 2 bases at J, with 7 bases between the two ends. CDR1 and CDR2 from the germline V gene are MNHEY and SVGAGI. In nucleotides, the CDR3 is TGTGCCAGCAGTTACGGGACCGCTGGAAACACCATATATTTT. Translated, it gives CASSYGTAGNTIYF.

Here the CDR3 DNA reads TGCGCCAGCAGCTTGGGGGTCTCCGTGACCTACGAGCAGTACTTC. This sequence encodes CASSLGVSVTYEQYF. The chain employs TRBV5-1 and TRBJ2-7; no clear D gene. V lost 0 bases and J 2 bases, leaving 12 bases between the germline ends. CDR1 and CDR2 from the germline V gene are SGHRS and YFSETQ. The CDR3 is 15 amino acids.

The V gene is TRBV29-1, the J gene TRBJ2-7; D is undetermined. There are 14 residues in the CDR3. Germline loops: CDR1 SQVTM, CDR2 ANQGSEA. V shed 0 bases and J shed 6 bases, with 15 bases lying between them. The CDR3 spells CSVEEGSSRPEQYF. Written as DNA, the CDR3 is TGCAGCGTTGAAGAAGGATCTAGTCGGCCCGAGCAGTACTTC.

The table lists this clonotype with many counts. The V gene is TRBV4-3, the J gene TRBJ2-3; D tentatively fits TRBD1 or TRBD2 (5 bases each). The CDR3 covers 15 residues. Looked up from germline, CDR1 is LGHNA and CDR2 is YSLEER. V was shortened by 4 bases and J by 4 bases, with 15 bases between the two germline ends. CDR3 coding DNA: TGCGCCAGCAGCCCTGGGGGTTTCCTCGCAGATACGCAGTATTTT. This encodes CASSPGGFLADTQYF.

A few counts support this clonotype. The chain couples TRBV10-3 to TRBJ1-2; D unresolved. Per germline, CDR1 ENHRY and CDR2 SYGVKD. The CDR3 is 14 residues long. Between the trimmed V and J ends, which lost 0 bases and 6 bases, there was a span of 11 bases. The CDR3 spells CAISESRTDNGYTF. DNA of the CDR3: TGTGCCATCAGTGAGTCGAGAACAGATAATGGCTACACCTTC.

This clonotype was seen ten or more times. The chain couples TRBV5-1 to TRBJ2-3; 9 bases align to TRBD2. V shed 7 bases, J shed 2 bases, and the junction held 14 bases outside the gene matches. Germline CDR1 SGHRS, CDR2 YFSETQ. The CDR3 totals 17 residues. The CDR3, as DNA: TGCGCCAGCCGTCAAAGGGGCGGGGGGGCTACCACAGATACGCAGTATTTT. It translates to CASRQRGGGATTDTQYF.

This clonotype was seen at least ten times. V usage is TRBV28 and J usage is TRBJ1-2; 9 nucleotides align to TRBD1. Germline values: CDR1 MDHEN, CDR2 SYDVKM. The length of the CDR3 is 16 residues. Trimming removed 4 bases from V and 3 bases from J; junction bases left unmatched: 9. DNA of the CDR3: TGTGCCAGCAGTTGGGGGACAGGGTTTGGTTACTATGGCTACACCTTC. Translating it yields CASSWGTGFGYYGYTF.

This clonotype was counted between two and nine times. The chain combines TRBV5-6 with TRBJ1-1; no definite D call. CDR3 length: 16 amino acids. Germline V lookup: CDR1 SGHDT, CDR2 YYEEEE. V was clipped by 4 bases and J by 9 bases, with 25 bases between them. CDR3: CASSLFRTGIDNKAFF. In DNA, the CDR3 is TGTGCCAGCAGCCTTTTCCGGACTGGTATCGACAACAAAGCTTTCTTT.

The CDR3 here is CASSLGGNYNEQFF. Written as DNA, the CDR3 is TGTGCCAGTAGTCTGGGGGGGAACTACAATGAGCAGTTCTTC. This chain uses TRBV19 with TRBJ2-1; TRBD2 agrees at 7 bases. Germline V CDR1 and CDR2: LNHDA, SQIVND (reference sequence). The CDR3 runs to 14 residues. V lost 5 bases and J lost 3; bases outside the gene matches: 4.

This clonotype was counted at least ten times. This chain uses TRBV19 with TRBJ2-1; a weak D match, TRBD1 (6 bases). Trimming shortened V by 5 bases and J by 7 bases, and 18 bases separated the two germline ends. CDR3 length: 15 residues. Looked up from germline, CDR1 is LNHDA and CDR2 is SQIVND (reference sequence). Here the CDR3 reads CASSASRWQGNEQFF. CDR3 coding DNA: TGTGCCAGTAGTGCCTCCCGGTGGCAGGGGAATGAGCAGTTCTTC.

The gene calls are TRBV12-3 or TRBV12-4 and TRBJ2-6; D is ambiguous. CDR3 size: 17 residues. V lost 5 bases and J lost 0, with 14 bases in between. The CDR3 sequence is CASSPIKSGSGANVLTF. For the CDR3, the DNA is TGTGCCAGCAGTCCCATAAAGTCGGGCTCTGGGGCCAACGTCCTGACTTTC.

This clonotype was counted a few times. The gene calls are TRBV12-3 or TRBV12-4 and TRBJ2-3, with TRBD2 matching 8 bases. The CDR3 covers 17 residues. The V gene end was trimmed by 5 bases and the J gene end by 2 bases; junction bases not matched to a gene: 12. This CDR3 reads CASSPRLLAVSTDTQYF. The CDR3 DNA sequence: TGTGCCAGCAGTCCCCGATTACTAGCGGTGTCCACAGATACGCAGTATTTT.